The T cell receptor beta chain described here comes from a study of T cells in Graves' hyperthyroidism and ophthalmopathy. The investigators amplified TCR beta CDR3 regions from RNA transcripts. The study used the HTBI primer set for a first-round RT-PCR of the TCR CDR3. TCRdb re-called the multiplex PCR reads through MiXCR, storing one row per CDR3 protein. The data show roughly 380,000 distinct CDR3 sequences, around 18% seen once. Trimming cost V 7 bases and J 5 bases; bases outside gene matches: 4. The CDR3 length is 13 residues. CDR1 is MNHNS, CDR2 SASEGT, per germline. About this clonotype: The target antigen is unknown.

Among ophthalmopathy patients, the Clinical Activity Score reached at least 3, the NOSPECS grade reached at least 4, and duration remained under 3 months. In making diagnoses, clinical symptoms, serum thyroxine and TRAb, thyroid ultrasound and orbital computed tomography were all used. The PBMCs were sourced from fresh peripheral blood (around 9.3 ml). Study results and limitations: Ophthalmopathy got predicted by the model a median around 6.6 months before its onset.

This TCR was recovered from a woman between 35 and 50 years old with Graves' ophthalmopathy. This chain links TRBV6-1 with TRBJ1-2, with 10 bases matching TRBD1. The specimen sequenced was blood. CDR3 in amino acids: CASKGQGPYGYTF. In DNA form, the CDR3 reads TGTGCCAGCAAGGGACAGGGGCCTTATGGCTACACCTTC.